These T cell receptor beta chains were read from a single sample in a study of blood T cell repertoires in COVID-19. The repertoire was sequenced with immunoSEQ multiplex PCR; TCRdb's copy has only in-frame clones and lacks some. The sample records 240,000 or so clones, about four fifths being singletons. What was sequenced was peripheral blood. These TCRs come from a woman in her late teens or twenties with acute or convalescent COVID-19. The conserved cysteine and the conserved F or W are not part of the CDR3 here.

J: TRBJ2-7; V: TRBV4-3; CDR3: ASSQEQVAGGSSYEQY
J: TRBJ1-1; V: TRBV30; CDR3: AWANGRNTEAF
J: TRBJ1-3; V: TRBV6-5; CDR3: ASSQTGGGGNTIY
J: TRBJ1-6; V: TRBV2; CDR3: ASSEPTEGAHGSPLH
J: TRBJ2-7; V: TRBV27; CDR3: ASSFDPRGEQY
J: TRBJ1-4; V: TRBV2; CDR3: ASSEAGTANEKLF
J: TRBJ2-7; V: TRBV27; CDR3: ASSFLGGLEEQY
J: TRBJ2-2; V: TRBV29-1; CDR3: SARLAGGAGELF
J: TRBJ1-5; V: TRBV15; CDR3: ATSRDPGLGQPQH
J: TRBJ2-2; V: TRBV11-2; CDR3: ASNRDRVNTGELF
J: TRBJ1-2; V: TRBV5-4; CDR3: ASRLSKQGAPTNYGYT
J: TRBJ1-4; V: TRBV30; CDR3: ACLQGIEKLF
J: TRBJ1-6; V: TRBV7-2; CDR3: ASSTGQGNSPLH
J: TRBJ1-2; V: TRBV27; CDR3: ASSLTGEKDYGYT
J: TRBJ2-2; V: TRBV24-1; CDR3: ATSDHRGLGGELF
J: TRBJ1-3; V: TRBV28; CDR3: ASSSRLVDRAVLSGNTIY
J: TRBJ1-2; V: TRBV11-3; CDR3: ASSLGTDAAYGYT
J: TRBJ2-1; V: TRBV5-8; CDR3: ASSSGTTKSHNEQF
J: TRBJ2-1; V: TRBV13; CDR3: ASSRYNEQF
J: TRBJ2-3; V: TRBV6-5; CDR3: ASKAGGRTDTQY
J: TRBJ1-2; V: TRBV12-5; CDR3: ASGLVEPRDRANYGYT
J: TRBJ2-7; V: TRBV6-5; CDR3: ASSPPGAYEQY
J: TRBJ2-3; V: TRBV19; CDR3: ASSRILASTDTQY
J: TRBJ2-2; V: TRBV19; CDR3: ASSQGDMNTGELF
J: TRBJ2-3; V: TRBV7-9; CDR3: ASSFSDLAGADTQY
J: TRBJ1-5; V: TRBV27; CDR3: ASSYSNQPQH
J: TRBJ2-7; V: TRBV4-3; CDR3: ASSQGLGQLSYEQY
J: TRBJ2-5; V: TRBV3-1/TRBV3-2; CDR3: ASSQGGQGSTFRAQETQY